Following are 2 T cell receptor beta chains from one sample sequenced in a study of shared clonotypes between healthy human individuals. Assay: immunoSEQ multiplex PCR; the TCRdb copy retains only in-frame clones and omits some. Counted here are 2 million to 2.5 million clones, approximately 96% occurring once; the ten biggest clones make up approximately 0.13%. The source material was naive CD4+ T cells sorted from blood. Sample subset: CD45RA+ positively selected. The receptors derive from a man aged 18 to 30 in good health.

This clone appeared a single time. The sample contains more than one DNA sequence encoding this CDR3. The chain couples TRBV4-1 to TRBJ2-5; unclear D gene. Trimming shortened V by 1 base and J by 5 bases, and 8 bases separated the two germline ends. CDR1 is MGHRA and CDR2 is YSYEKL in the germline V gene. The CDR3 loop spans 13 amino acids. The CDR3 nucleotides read TGCGCCAGCAGCCAAGGTCGCTTGGAGACCCAGTACTTC. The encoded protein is CASSQGRLETQYF.

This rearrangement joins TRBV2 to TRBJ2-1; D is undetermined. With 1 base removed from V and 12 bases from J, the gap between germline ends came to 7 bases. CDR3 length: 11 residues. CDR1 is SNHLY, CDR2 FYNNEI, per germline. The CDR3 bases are TGTGCCAGCAGTGAAGAGAAGACGCAGTTCTTC. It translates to CASSEEKTQFF.